Presented here are 29 T cell receptor beta chains from one specimen sequenced in a study of T cell repertoires in cytomegalovirus infection. TCRdb used MiXCR to reprocess the reads, holding one entry per CDR3 protein. The table records roughly 100,000 distinct CDR3 sequences, about 17% of them present only once. Sequenced sample: PBMCs. The source of these receptors is a human donor in good health (CMV status not recorded). Some clones in this sample may be carry-over from other donors' samples.

The rearrangement joins TRBV7-6 to TRBJ2-7; D is unresolved. Trimming removed 5 bases from V and 1 base from J, with 12 bases in between. The germline CDR1 and CDR2 sequences are SGHVS and FNYEAQ. The CDR3 has 14 amino acids. The CDR3 DNA reads TGTGCCAGCAGCCTTCCCTTGAGGTCCTACGAGCAGTACTTC. Its protein is CASSLPLRSYEQYF. Complete variable domain (other parts from reference TRBV7-6 and TRBJ2-7): GAGVSQSPRYKVTKRGQDVALRCDPISGHVSLYWYRQALGQGPEFLTYFNYEAQQDKSGLPNDRFSAERPEGSISTLTIQRTEQRDSAMYRCASSLPLRSYEQYFGPGTRLTVT.

The chain links TRBV11-2 to TRBJ2-1; 7 nucleotides match TRBD2. The CDR3 totals 14 residues. Trimming at V came to 1 base and at J to 8 bases, leaving 5 bases not matched to a gene. Germline CDR1 is SGHAT and CDR2 is FQNNGV. CDR3 nucleotide sequence: TGTGCCAGCAGCTTAGGACTAGCCAGTCATGAGCAGTTCTTC. Its translation: CASSLGLASHEQFF.

This sequence joins TRBV14 and TRBJ1-4; no definite D call. The CDR3 loop spans 13 amino acids. CDR1 and CDR2 (germline): SGHDN, FVKESK. V was clipped by 5 bases and J by 9 bases, with 13 bases between them. CDR3 nucleotides: TGTGCCAGCAGCGGTCGTCTTCGCCAAAAACTGTTTTTT. Translated, it gives CASSGRLRQKLFF.

This clonotype was seen at least ten times. The gene calls are TRBV7-8 and TRBJ1-1; D is unclear. There are 13 residues in the CDR3. Germline V gene lookup returns CDR1 SGHVS and CDR2 FQNEAQ. The V end lost 5 bases, the J end lost 7 bases, and 14 bases lay between the germline ends. CDR3 residues: CASSHREAGEAFF. The CDR3 coding sequence is TGTGCCAGCAGCCACCGGGAGGCGGGTGAAGCTTTCTTT.

This clonotype has only a few counts. This chain connects TRBV7-2 to TRBJ1-2; the D is unclear. V lost 0 bases and J lost 8, with 10 bases in between. The germline V gene has CDR1 SGHTA and CDR2 FQGNSA. The CDR3 is 13 residues long. Written as DNA, the CDR3 is TGTGCCAGCAGCTTAGCACCCCTTACCGGCTACACCTTC. This sequence encodes CASSLAPLTGYTF.

This clonotype was recorded at least ten times. The V and J genes are TRBV14 and TRBJ2-5, with TRBD1 matching 7 bases. The germline V gene has CDR1 SGHDN and CDR2 FVKESK. The CDR3 has 17 amino acids. With V trimmed by 3 bases and J by 1 base, 11 bases remained unmatched. CDR3 nucleotide sequence: TGTGCCAGCAGCCACCTGACAGGGAAAAAGAGCCAAGAGACCCAGTACTTC. It is translated as CASSHLTGKKSQETQYF. Full variable domain (missing parts from reference TRBV14 and TRBJ2-5): EAGVTQFPSHSVIEKGQTVTLRCDPISGHDNLYWYRRVMGKEIKFLLHFVKESKQDESGMPNNRFLAERTGGTYSTLKVQPAELEDSGVYFCASSHLTGKKSQETQYFGPGTRLLVL.

This clonotype was observed a few times. Compared with germline, one end of the junction differs, possibly owing to a read error. This rearrangement joins TRBV7-9 to TRBJ2-7; D is uncertain. The CDR3 is made up of 13 amino acids. Germline loops: CDR1 SEHNR, CDR2 FQNEAQ (reference sequence). The CDR3 bases are TGTGCCAGCCGCTTGACGACCAGCTACGAGCAGTACTTC. It specifies CASRLTTSYEQYF. Combining the CDR3 with reference TRBV7-9 and TRBJ2-7 gives the whole variable domain DTGVSQNPRHKITKRGQNVTFRCDPISEHNRLYWYRQTLGQGPEFLTYFQNEAQLEKSRLLSDRFSAERPKGSFSTLEIQRTEQGDSAMYLCASRLTTSYEQYFGPGTRLTVT.

This chain's CDR3 is CSARVLRADYGYTF. The CDR3 nucleotides read TGCAGTGCTAGAGTTCTCAGGGCGGACTATGGCTACACCTTC. The chain carries TRBV20-1 and TRBJ1-2, with D perhaps TRBD1 (5 bases). The ends were cut back, 1 base at V and 3 bases at J, with 12 bases in the middle. The CDR3 runs 14 residues. Germline-derived CDR1 and CDR2 are DFQATT and SNEGSKA (reference sequence).

This clonotype occurred a few times. The gene calls are TRBV12-3 or TRBV12-4 and TRBJ2-3; perhaps TRBD2 as D (6 bases). Trimming removed 3 bases at V and 6 bases at J, with 16 bases between. The length of the CDR3 is 15 residues. This CDR3 is CASSFAGPGRDTQYF. The CDR3 DNA is TGTGCCAGCAGTTTCGCGGGGCCAGGGCGGGATACGCAGTATTTT.

This clonotype has ten or more counts. The chain is built from TRBV30 and TRBJ1-2, with D unclear. The CDR3 loop spans 13 amino acids. V lost 4 bases, J lost 3 bases, and 12 bases lay in between. The germline V gene encodes CDR1 GTSNPN and CDR2 SVGIG (reference sequence). The CDR3 bases are TGTGCCTGGACGACGGCTACCGACTATGGCTACACCTTC. This encodes CAWTTATDYGYTF.

The chain uses TRBV12-3 or TRBV12-4 and TRBJ2-5; tentatively, D is TRBD1 (5 bases). Trimming removed 4 bases from V and 1 base from J, with 19 bases in between. The CDR3 covers 17 residues. The CDR3 loop reads CASSWQGRFSFQETQYF. The CDR3 nucleotides read TGTGCCAGCAGTTGGCAGGGTCGTTTTTCCTTCCAAGAGACCCAGTACTTC.

This clonotype was detected ten times or more. The V gene is TRBV12-3 or TRBV12-4, the J gene TRBJ1-1; D unresolved. The CDR3 totals 14 residues. V was cut by 3 bases and J by 8 bases, with 16 bases left in between. In nucleotides, the CDR3 is TGTGCCAGCAGTTTTGGAGGGCAAATCCCCGAAGCTTTCTTT. Residues: CASSFGGQIPEAFF.

This clonotype was recorded at least ten times. V gene TRBV7-6 combines with J gene TRBJ2-5; D may be TRBD1 (6 bases). Trimming took 5 bases from V and 2 from J, leaving 15 bases between them. The germline CDR1 and CDR2 sequences are SGHVS and FNYEAQ. The CDR3 is 15 amino acids. Here the CDR3 DNA reads TGTGCCAGCAGCAGGCTACAGGGTACTCAAGAGACCCAGTACTTC. It is translated as CASSRLQGTQETQYF.

This chain connects TRBV9 to TRBJ2-2; D is undetermined. The ends were cut back, 0 bases at V and 2 bases at J, with 8 bases in the middle. The CDR3 sequence is 15 residues long. Per germline, CDR1 SGDLS and CDR2 YYNGEE. The CDR3 coding sequence is TGTGCCAGCAGCGTAGATCACAGCAACACCGGGGAGCTGTTTTTT. Its translation is CASSVDHSNTGELFF. The full variable domain, completed using reference TRBV9 and TRBJ2-2, is DSGVTQTPKHLITATGQRVTLRCSPRSGDLSVYWYQQSLDQGLQFLIQYYNGEERAKGNILERFSAQQFPDLHSELNLSSLELGDSALYFCASSVDHSNTGELFFGEGSRLTVL.

CDR3 residues: CASSLRGSTGTGDAPLHF. DNA of the CDR3: TGTGCCAGCAGTTTACGCGGCTCAACCGGGACAGGGGACGCACCCCTCCACTTT. V is TRBV27 and J is TRBJ1-6, with 10 positions matching TRBD1. Germline CDR1 is MNHEY and CDR2 is SMNVEV (reference sequence). With V trimmed by 2 bases and J by 11 bases, 15 bases remained unmatched. The CDR3 has 18 residues.

This clonotype was recorded at least ten times. The chain recombines TRBV7-2 with TRBJ1-2, with TRBD1 matching over 7 bases. J was trimmed by 3 bases and V by 6 bases; bases with no gene match: 7. This CDR3 spans 14 amino acids. Germline V gives CDR1 SGHTA, CDR2 FQGNSA. CDR3 DNA: TGTGCCAGCAGGGCCCTAGGGGGCTACTATGGCTACACCTTC. It encodes CASRALGGYYGYTF. The complete variable domain, with remaining parts taken from reference TRBV7-2 and TRBJ1-2, reads GAGVSQSPSNKVTEKGKDVELRCDPISGHTALYWYRQSLGQGLEFLIYFQGNSAPDKSGLPSDRFSAERTGGSVSTLTIQRTQQEDSAVYLCASRALGGYYGYTFGSGTRLTVV.

CDR3: CASSQLRDRGLLNTEAFF. The CDR3 DNA reads TGCGCCAGCAGCCAACTCCGGGACAGGGGGCTCCTGAACACTGAAGCTTTCTTT. The V gene is TRBV4-3, the J gene TRBJ1-1; 12 bases fit TRBD1. The germline V gene has CDR1 LGHNA and CDR2 YSLEER. This CDR3 has 18 amino acids. Trimming took 2 bases from V and 0 from J; bases not matched to a gene: 7.

This clonotype was seen ten or more times. The genes are TRBV6-2 or TRBV6-3 and TRBJ2-1; unclear D gene. From germline, CDR1 is MNHEY and CDR2 SVGEGT. This CDR3 has 15 amino acids. Between the trimmed V and J ends, which lost 5 bases and 1 base, there was a span of 12 bases. The CDR3 reads CASSAKGLSYNEQFF. The CDR3, as DNA: TGTGCCAGCAGTGCAAAGGGTCTATCCTACAATGAGCAGTTCTTC.

This clonotype was observed a few times. The chain has TRBV28 and TRBJ1-3; TRBD1 matches 9 bases. The V gene end was trimmed by 3 bases and the J gene end by 4 bases; junction bases not matched to a gene: 10. CDR1 is MDHEN, CDR2 SYDVKM, per germline. The CDR3 sequence is 17 residues long. The CDR3 loop reads CASSFPPNRGRGNTIYF. In nucleotides, the CDR3 is TGTGCCAGCAGTTTCCCCCCGAACAGGGGGCGGGGAAACACCATATATTTT.

The chain is built from TRBV7-2 and TRBJ2-5, with 7 bases lining up with TRBD2. Germline CDR1 and CDR2: SGHTA and FQGNSA. The CDR3 runs to 16 residues. The trim removed 4 bases at V and 2 bases at J, leaving 10 bases unmatched. The CDR3 DNA is TGTGCCAGCAGCTGGGAGGCTAGCGGAGGGCAAGAGACCCAGTACTTC. Its protein product is CASSWEASGGQETQYF.

This clonotype was observed many times. V is TRBV28 and J is TRBJ2-7; D is possibly TRBD1 or TRBD2 (5 bases each). Germline loops: CDR1 MDHEN, CDR2 SYDVKM. The CDR3 runs to 13 residues. Trimming took off 7 bases at V and 4 bases at J, with 14 bases between the two ends. The CDR3 loop is CASKGPTSYEQYF. As DNA, the CDR3 is TGTGCCAGCAAGGGACCTACCTCATACGAGCAGTACTTC.

This clonotype has at least ten counts. The chain recombines TRBV12-3 or TRBV12-4 with TRBJ2-1; D gene unclear. Trimming took off 6 bases at V and 7 bases at J, with 16 bases between the two ends. The CDR3 consists of 14 residues. CDR3 coding DNA: TGTGCCAGCAGCGAGTTCGGCGCTAGGAATGAGCAGTTCTTC. It yields the protein CASSEFGARNEQFF.

This clonotype occurred many times. The chain is built from TRBV7-2 and TRBJ1-6; D unresolved. V lost 2 bases and J 6 bases, leaving 8 bases between the germline ends. CDR3 length equals 14 residues. Germline V CDR1 and CDR2: SGHTA, FQGNSA. CDR3 nucleotides: TGTGCCAGCAGCTTAAGGACCCCTAATTCACCCCTCCACTTT. This gives the protein CASSLRTPNSPLHF.

This clonotype was detected only a few times. CDR3 amino acids: CASSSSYDSPLHF. The CDR3 coding sequence is TGTGCCAGCAGTTCCTCATACGATTCACCCCTCCACTTT. The V gene is TRBV6-2 or TRBV6-3, the J gene TRBJ1-6; no reliable D call. Trimming removed 4 bases at V and 8 bases at J, with 9 bases between. This CDR3 has 13 residues. CDR1 and CDR2 (germline): MNHEY, SVGEGT.

This clonotype was seen many times. The chain combines TRBV28 with TRBJ2-5; D gene unclear. The CDR3 covers 13 residues. V lost 5 bases and J 5 bases, leaving 12 bases between the germline ends. The V gene's germline CDR1 is MDHEN and CDR2 SYDVKM. CDR3 amino acids: CASSRAMGETQYF. The DNA for the CDR3 is TGTGCCAGCAGTAGGGCAATGGGGGAGACCCAGTACTTC.

The J gene is TRBJ2-7, the V gene TRBV20-1; D ambiguous. Looked up from germline, CDR1 is DFQATT and CDR2 is SNEGSKA (reference sequence). CDR3 length: 13 residues. Between the trimmed V and J ends, which lost 3 bases and 0 bases, there was a span of 9 bases. Written as DNA, the CDR3 is TGCAGTGCTAGGGACGGAAGCTCCTACGAGCAGTACTTC. Its translation is CSARDGSSYEQYF.

This clonotype was detected ten times or more. The CDR3 spells CASSQDLEGGELFF. CDR3 coding DNA: TGTGCCAGCAGCCAAGATCTTGAAGGTGGGGAGCTGTTTTTT. The J gene is TRBJ2-2, the V gene TRBV4-2; D ambiguous. V lost 0 bases to trimming and J lost 8 bases, with 10 bases between them. This CDR3 region has 14 residues. Germline values: CDR1 LGHNA, CDR2 YNFKEQ.

This clonotype was found a few times. The chain couples TRBV5-1 to TRBJ2-1, with 8 positions matching TRBD2. The V segment lost 3 bases and the J segment 11 bases; nucleotides outside the gene matches: 10. CDR1 and CDR2 from the germline V gene are SGHRS and YFSETQ. The CDR3 has 14 residues. The CDR3: CASSSGGGPPKQFF. In DNA, the CDR3 is TGCGCCAGCAGCTCGGGGGGGGGGCCACCTAAGCAGTTCTTC. Using reference TRBV5-1 and TRBJ2-1 for the parts outside the CDR3, the full variable domain is KAGVTQTPRYLIKTRGQQVTLSCSPISGHRSVSWYQQTPGQGLQFLFEYFSETQRNKGNFPGRFSGRQFSNSRSEMNVSTLELGDSALYLCASSSGGGPPKQFFGPGTRLTVL.

The rearrangement uses TRBV28 and TRBJ2-3; a weak D match, TRBD1 (6 bases). CDR1 and CDR2 from the germline V gene are MDHEN and SYDVKM. Trimming cost V 7 bases and J 5 bases, with 13 bases left between them. The length of the CDR3 is 13 residues. CDR3 protein: CASNEQGRDTQYF. The CDR3 DNA reads as TGTGCCAGCAATGAACAGGGACGAGATACGCAGTATTTT.